Reported below is one TCR beta chain. TCRdb reprocessed the 5' RACE reads with MiXCR, giving one entry per CDR3 protein. The profile shows 200,000 to 300,000 distinct CDR3 sequences, 10% to 15% of them singletons. The V and J ends lost 1 base and 4 bases respectively, with 9 bases between them. This CDR3 is 13 amino acids long. The germline V gene has CDR1 SGHNT and CDR2 YYREEE (reference sequence). The sample originates from a study of T cells after yellow fever vaccination. The rearrangement links TRBV5-4 to TRBJ2-7; the D is unclear. The sequences come from CD4+ T cells sorted from PBMCs, collected 45 days after the yellow fever booster vaccination. This TCR was sampled from a young man who received the YFV17D yellow fever vaccine. CDR3 protein: CASSLLGVYEQYF. The CDR3 DNA reads TGTGCCAGCAGCTTGCTTGGGGTTTACGAGCAGTACTTC.